This T cell receptor beta chain emerged from a study of blood T cell repertoires in COVID-19. About the study: The samples span acute and convalescent COVID-19 from the United States, Italy and Spain.

In the original workflow: Reference gene primer amplification yielded estimated nucleated cell counts. Data came from immunoSEQ multiplex PCR; TCRdb stores just in-frame clones and leaves some out. That table is the source of V, J and clone size, and D and trimming were worked out from the DNA. This table holds about 170,000 clones, roughly 83% found once. This clone is a singleton in its sample. Germline lookup yields CDR1 MNHNY and CDR2 SVGAGI (reference sequence). This CDR3 comprises 12 residues. Trimming took 8 bases from V and 5 from J, leaving 12 bases between them. Sequencing was carried out using PBMCs or T cells enriched from blood (not recorded which). The source of this sequence is a woman aged 45 to 65 who had recovered from COVID-19. The chain has TRBV6-6 and TRBJ2-5; D gene uncertain. CDR3 bases: TGTGCCAGCGGTCGGCAGACTGAGACCCAGTACTTC. It codes for CASGRQTETQYF.